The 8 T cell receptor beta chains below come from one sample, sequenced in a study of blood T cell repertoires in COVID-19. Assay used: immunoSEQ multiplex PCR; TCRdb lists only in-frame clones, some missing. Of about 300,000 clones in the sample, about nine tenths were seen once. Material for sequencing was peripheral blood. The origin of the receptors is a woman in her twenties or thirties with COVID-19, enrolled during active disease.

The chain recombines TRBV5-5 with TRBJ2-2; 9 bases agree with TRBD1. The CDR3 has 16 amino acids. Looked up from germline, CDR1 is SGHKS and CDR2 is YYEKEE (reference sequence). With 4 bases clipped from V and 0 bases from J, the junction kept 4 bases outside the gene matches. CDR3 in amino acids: CASSVTGGSNTGELFF. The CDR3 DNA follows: TGTGCCAGCAGCGTAACAGGGGGCTCGAACACCGGGGAGCTGTTTTTT.

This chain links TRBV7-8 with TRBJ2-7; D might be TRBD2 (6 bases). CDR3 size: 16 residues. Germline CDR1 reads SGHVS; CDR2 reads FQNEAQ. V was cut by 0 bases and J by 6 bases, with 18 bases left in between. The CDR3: CASSLAIREFSPEQYF. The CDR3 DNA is TGTGCCAGCAGCTTAGCGATCCGGGAGTTTTCCCCCGAGCAGTACTTC.

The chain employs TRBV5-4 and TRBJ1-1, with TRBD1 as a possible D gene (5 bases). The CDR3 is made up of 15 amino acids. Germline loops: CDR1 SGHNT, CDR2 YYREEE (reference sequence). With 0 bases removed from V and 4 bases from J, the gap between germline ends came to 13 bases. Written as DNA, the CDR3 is TGTGCCAGCAGCTTGGGGACGGCCGGGGGCACTGAAGCTTTCTTT. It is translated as CASSLGTAGGTEAFF.

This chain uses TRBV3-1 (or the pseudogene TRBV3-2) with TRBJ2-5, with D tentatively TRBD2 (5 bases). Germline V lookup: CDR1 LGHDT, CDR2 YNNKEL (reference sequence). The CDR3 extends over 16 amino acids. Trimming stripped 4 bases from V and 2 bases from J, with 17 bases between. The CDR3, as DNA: TGTGCCAGCAGCCGCGGGCAGATAGCCGTACAAGAGACCCAGTACTTC. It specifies CASSRGQIAVQETQYF.

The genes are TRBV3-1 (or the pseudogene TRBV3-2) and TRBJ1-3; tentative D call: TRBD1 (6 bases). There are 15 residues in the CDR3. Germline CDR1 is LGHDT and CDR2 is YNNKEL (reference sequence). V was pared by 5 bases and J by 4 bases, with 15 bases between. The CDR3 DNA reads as TGTGCCAGCAGCTCACAGGGTGCCTCCGGAAACACCATATATTTT. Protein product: CASSSQGASGNTIYF.

CDR3 sequence (DNA): TGCAGTGCTCAGATTTCTAATGAGCAGTTCTTC. Protein product: CSAQISNEQFF. The chain joins TRBV20-1 to TRBJ2-1; D gene ambiguous. CDR1 and CDR2 from the germline V gene are DFQATT and SNEGSKA (reference sequence). Deletions cut 5 bases from V and 7 bases from J, with 9 bases between. The CDR3 extends over 11 amino acids.

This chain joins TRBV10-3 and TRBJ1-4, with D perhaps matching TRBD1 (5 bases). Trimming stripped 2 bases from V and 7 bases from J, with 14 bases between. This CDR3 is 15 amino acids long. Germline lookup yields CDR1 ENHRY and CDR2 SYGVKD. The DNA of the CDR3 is TGTGCCATCAGTGAGCCGGGGGGGGAAAGTGAAAAACTGTTTTTT. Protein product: CAISEPGGESEKLFF.

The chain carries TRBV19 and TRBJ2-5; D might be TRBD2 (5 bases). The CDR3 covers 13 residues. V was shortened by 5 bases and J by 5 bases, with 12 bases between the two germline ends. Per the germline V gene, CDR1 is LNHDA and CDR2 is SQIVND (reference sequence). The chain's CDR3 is CASSGLRGETQYF. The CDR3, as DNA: TGTGCCAGTAGTGGACTCCGAGGGGAGACCCAGTACTTC.